A selection of T cell receptor beta chains follows, all from one sample in a study of blood T cell repertoires in COVID-19. Only in-frame clones appear in the TCRdb table, and some are missing; sequencing was by immunoSEQ multiplex PCR. The sample has under 300,000 clones, 84% seen once. The sample taken for sequencing was peripheral blood. All receptors derive from a man aged 50-60 years with acute or convalescent COVID-19. Each CDR3 is given with its conserved first and last residue. Each record gives: D gene, J gene, clone size, V gene, CDR3 DNA, CDR3 protein. A D gene is named only where the DNA matches it firmly. Where a row states a size, it is once, few, many or the class of an expanded clone; other rows omit it.

NA,TRBJ1-2,once,TRBV7-8,TGTGCCAGCAGCTTCTCTAGTAACTATGGCTACACCTTC,CASSFSSNYGYTF
TRBD1,TRBJ2-7,NA,TRBV3-1/TRBV3-2,TGTGCCAGCAGCCGGGGCAGGGGGCTTCGTATCGAGCAGTACTTC,CASSRGRGLRIEQYF
NA,TRBJ1-5,NA,TRBV10-3,TGTGCCACCGGAACCGGGACAATGGAACGGGGACGACAGCCCCAGCATTTT,CATGTGTMERGRQPQHF
NA,TRBJ2-3,NA,TRBV5-1,TGCGCCAGCAGCTTGGGGGCAACCTCTGCCGGCACAGATACGCAGTATTTT,CASSLGATSAGTDTQYF
NA,TRBJ1-6,NA,TRBV2,TGTGCCAGCAGTGAAGGGGCAGGGTATTCACCCCTCCACTTT,CASSEGAGYSPLHF
TRBD1,TRBJ2-1,NA,TRBV13,TGTGCCAGCAGCCCGTACAGGGGGGAAGAGCAGTTCTTC,CASSPYRGEEQFF
NA,TRBJ1-1,NA,TRBV5-1,TGCGCCAGCAGCGGAACAGGAGTGAACACTGAAGCTTTCTTT,CASSGTGVNTEAFF
NA,TRBJ1-1,NA,TRBV27,TGTGCCAGCAGTGTACTCAGACAGAGCACTGAAGCTTTCTTT,CASSVLRQSTEAFF
TRBD2,TRBJ2-7,NA,TRBV6-5,TGTGCCAGCAGCCGGACTAGCGGGAGGGAGCAGTACTTC,CASSRTSGREQYF
NA,TRBJ1-2,few,TRBV3-1/TRBV3-2,TGTGCCAGCGCTCGAGGGGGACCGGGCTATGGCTACACCTTC,CASARGGPGYGYTF
NA,TRBJ1-1,NA,TRBV28,TGTGCCAGCAGTTTCATGGGAGAGGGCACTGAAGCTTTCTTT,CASSFMGEGTEAFF
NA,TRBJ2-5,NA,TRBV28,TGTGCCAGCAGTTTTTTGGAGGCCCAAGAGACCCAGTACTTC,CASSFLEAQETQYF
NA,TRBJ1-2,NA,TRBV19,TGTGCCAGTAGTATCCGAGGACAGAACTATGGCTACACCTTC,CASSIRGQNYGYTF
NA,TRBJ1-2,NA,TRBV9,TGTGCCAGCAGCGGAGGAGGTCAAATCTATGGCTACACCTTC,CASSGGGQIYGYTF
NA,TRBJ1-5,few,TRBV5-1,TGCGCCAGCAGCTTGGTACCAGGGAACAATCAGCCCCAGCATTTT,CASSLVPGNNQPQHF
TRBD1,TRBJ1-2,NA,TRBV6-5,TGTGCCAGCAGTCTAACAGGACAGGGGGTCGGCTACACCTTC,CASSLTGQGVGYTF
TRBD2,TRBJ2-1,NA,TRBV7-3,TGTGCCAGCAGCTTAAAGCTAGCGGGACTAGGGTCCTACAATGAGCAGTTCTTC,CASSLKLAGLGSYNEQFF
NA,TRBJ1-5,NA,TRBV3-1/TRBV3-2,TGTGCCAGCAGCCAAGCGGGGTCTAATCAGCCCCAGCATTTT,CASSQAGSNQPQHF
NA,TRBJ1-3,NA,TRBV28,TGTGCCAGCAGTTTACCCGCCAGGGAAGTTTCTGGAAACACCATATATTTT,CASSLPAREVSGNTIYF
NA,TRBJ2-1,NA,TRBV9,TGTGCCAGCAGCGTAGGGTCAGGGTGGCCCGCCTTCTTC,CASSVGSGWPAFF
NA,TRBJ2-7,NA,TRBV2,TGTGCCAGCAGGTGGCGGGGTAACCTGTCCTACGAGCAGTACTTC,CASRWRGNLSYEQYF
TRBD2,TRBJ2-7,NA,TRBV4-2,TGTGCCAGCAGCGGGGACGGGGGGGTCTACGAGCAGTACTTC,CASSGDGGVYEQYF
TRBD1,TRBJ2-4,NA,TRBV14,TGTGCCAGCAGCCAAGAACGGACAGGGAACATTCAGTACTTC,CASSQERTGNIQYF
NA,TRBJ1-4,NA,TRBV7-9,TGTGCCAGCAGCTTCCGGGAAAAACTGTTTTTT,CASSFREKLFF
TRBD1,TRBJ1-1,NA,TRBV7-9,TGTGCCAGCAGTTACAGGGGGCGCGAAGCTGAAGCTTTCTTT,CASSYRGREAEAFF
TRBD1,TRBJ1-3,NA,TRBV5-5,TGTGCCAGCAGCCTGGGGGACAGGATCCGTGGAAACACCATATATTTT,CASSLGDRIRGNTIYF
NA,TRBJ2-3,NA,TRBV7-9,TGTGCCAGCAGCTTAGCGGGGGCCACAGATACGCAGTATTTT,CASSLAGATDTQYF
NA,TRBJ1-1,NA,TRBV28,TGTGCCAGCGAGTCCGTGAAGGCTTTCTTT,CASESVKAFF
NA,TRBJ1-2,NA,TRBV5-1,TGCGCCAGCAGCAGTGACAGAGGTTTCAGCTATGGCTACACCTTC,CASSSDRGFSYGYTF
TRBD1,TRBJ1-6,NA,TRBV27,TGTGCCAGCAGTTTAGACAGGGAGAGCTCCTATAATTCACCCCTCCACTTT,CASSLDRESSYNSPLHF
TRBD1,TRBJ2-1,once,TRBV23-1,TGCGCCAGCAGATTCCGGGACAGGGGGATTAATGAGCAGTTCTTC,CASRFRDRGINEQFF
TRBD1,TRBJ1-4,NA,TRBV6-5,TGTGCCAGCAGTTACGGGGGACAGGGTTATGAAAAACTGTTTTTT,CASSYGGQGYEKLFF
TRBD1,TRBJ1-5,NA,TRBV19,TGTGCCAGTATCAAAGGGGACAGGGGGAATCAGCCCCAGCATTTT,CASIKGDRGNQPQHF
TRBD1,TRBJ2-3,NA,TRBV2,TGTGCCAGCAGTCTATCAGGGGGAGATACGCAGTATTTT,CASSLSGGDTQYF
TRBD1,TRBJ1-3,NA,TRBV11-3,TGTGCCAGCAGCCCACCGTTTCCGGGACAGGGGAAAGGAAACACCATATATTTT,CASSPPFPGQGKGNTIYF
TRBD1,TRBJ1-6,few,TRBV28,TGTGCCAGCAGTCCAGGGGGCTCCTATAATTCACCCCTCCACTTT,CASSPGGSYNSPLHF
TRBD2,TRBJ2-1,NA,TRBV2,TGTGCCAGCAGTCGGCTAGCGGGGAATGAGCAGTTCTTC,CASSRLAGNEQFF
NA,TRBJ2-2,NA,TRBV7-8,TGTGCCAGCAGCTTACTGGCAGGCTCTAACACCGGGGAGCTGTTTTTT,CASSLLAGSNTGELFF
TRBD1,TRBJ1-2,NA,TRBV5-4,TGTGCCAGCAGCTTCTCAGCGGACAGGGTCTATGGCTACACCTTC,CASSFSADRVYGYTF
NA,TRBJ2-1,NA,TRBV10-3,TGTGCCATCAGTGGCGGGGACAATGAGCAGTTCTTC,CAISGGDNEQFF
TRBD2,TRBJ2-5,NA,TRBV19,TGTGCCACCCGGGACTATCGGTACCAAGAGACCCAGTACTTC,CATRDYRYQETQYF
NA,TRBJ2-7,NA,TRBV6-5,TGTGCCAGCAGCAGGACACTATACGAGCAGTACTTC,CASSRTLYEQYF
TRBD2,TRBJ2-1,NA,TRBV4-2,TGTGCCAGCAGCCAAACTAGCGGGGGGATTAACAATGAGCAGTTCTTC,CASSQTSGGINNEQFF
TRBD1,TRBJ2-5,NA,TRBV5-1,TGCGCCAGCAGCATCGGGACAGAGCAAGAGACCCAGTACTTC,CASSIGTEQETQYF
TRBD1,TRBJ2-2,few,TRBV11-2,TGTGCCAGCAGCAATGCCGGGACAGCGAACACCGGGGAGCTGTTTTTT,CASSNAGTANTGELFF
NA,TRBJ1-4,NA,TRBV11-3,TGTGCCAGCAGCTCCTATGGTGGGGCGGAGCCCGAAAAACTGTTTTTT,CASSSYGGAEPEKLFF
NA,TRBJ2-2,NA,TRBV2,TGTGCCAGCAGCGCTCAGGGACAAGCGAACACCGGGGAGCTGTTTTTT,CASSAQGQANTGELFF
TRBD1,TRBJ1-5,few,TRBV10-3,TGTGCCATCCAGGGGGTAGGCAATCAGCCCCAGCATTTT,CAIQGVGNQPQHF